This passage covers 14 T cell receptor beta chains from one sample sequenced in a study of regulatory T cells in long-lasting Graves disease. Investigators prepared the TCR beta libraries by applying iRepertoire HTBI primers and Arm-PCR of CDR3 regions. TCRdb redid the calling of the multiplex PCR reads with MiXCR, one entry per CDR3 protein. The profile shows approximately 560,000 distinct CDR3 sequences, 15% to 20% of them singletons. The time point is: newly diagnosed GD, antithyroid drugs for less than 3 months. Isolated PBMC RNA provided the starting material for the TCR library. These data were also reused for a study on T cells in Graves' hyperthyroidism and ophthalmopathy.

This specimen was peripheral blood mononuclear cells (PBMCs), taken at new diagnosis, from a patient treated with antithyroid drugs. These receptors originate from a man between 18 and 35 years old with Graves disease.

This clonotype was detected only a few times. This chain connects TRBV12-3 or TRBV12-4 to TRBJ1-1; 7 bases are shared with TRBD1. The length of the CDR3 is 14 residues. V lost 1 base and J lost 11; bases outside the gene matches: 10. The CDR3 nucleotides are TGTGCCAGCAGTTTAGGGGACAGAGGAAGAACGGCTTTCTTT. It codes for CASSLGDRGRTAFF.

There are many counts of this clonotype. The V and J genes are TRBV27 and TRBJ2-1, with D possibly TRBD1 on 6 matching bases. This CDR3 region has 15 residues. Between the trimmed V and J ends, which lost 3 bases and 9 bases, there was a span of 18 bases. CDR1 is MNHEY and CDR2 is SMNVEV in the germline V gene (reference sequence). In DNA form, the CDR3 reads TGTGCCAGCAGTTTGATCCCAGGACAGTTCAGTGAGCAGTTCTTC. This sequence encodes CASSLIPGQFSEQFF.

This sequence joins TRBV4-1 and TRBJ2-1; 11 nucleotides line up with TRBD1. CDR3 length: 15 amino acids. The V segment lost 4 bases and the J segment 7 bases; nucleotides outside the gene matches: 6. Looked up from germline, CDR1 is MGHRA and CDR2 is YSYEKL. The CDR3 sequence: CASSPDRGRMNEQFF. The DNA of the CDR3 is TGCGCCAGCAGCCCGGACAGGGGGCGCATGAATGAGCAGTTCTTC.

This rearrangement joins TRBV7-9 to TRBJ2-6, with a weak D call TRBD2 (5 bases). CDR1 and CDR2 (germline): SEHNR, FQNEAQ (reference sequence). The CDR3 extends over 17 amino acids. V was shortened by 1 base and J by 1 base, with 11 bases between the two germline ends. CDR3 protein: CASSLGPGMSGANVLTF. In nucleotides, the CDR3 is TGTGCCAGCAGCTTAGGGCCGGGGATGTCTGGGGCCAACGTCCTGACTTTC.

This clonotype was recorded at least ten times. CDR3 sequence (DNA): TGTGCCAGCTCACTACAAGAGGTGAACACTGAAGCTTTCTTT. Translated, it gives CASSLQEVNTEAFF. The J gene is TRBJ1-1, the V gene TRBV18, with unresolved D. V shed 4 bases and J shed 0 bases, with 9 bases lying between them. CDR1 and CDR2 (germline): KGHSH, LQKENI. The CDR3 runs to 14 residues.

This clonotype was observed at least ten times. The V call is TRBV2, the J call TRBJ1-1, with D hard to call. The CDR3 is 14 residues long. Trimming cost V 8 bases and J 1 base, with 14 bases left between them. Germline assignment: CDR1 SNHLY and CDR2 FYNNEI. This CDR3 reads CASDDFRQNTEAFF. CDR3 coding DNA: TGTGCCAGCGACGACTTCAGGCAGAACACTGAAGCTTTCTTT.

This clonotype was observed at least ten times. This chain links TRBV6-5 with TRBJ2-3, with 8 bases identical to TRBD2. This CDR3 is built from 15 residues. V was pared by 1 base and J by 4 bases, with 4 bases of the junction left unmatched. Per germline, CDR1 MNHEY and CDR2 SVGAGI. The CDR3 DNA reads as TGTGCCAGCAGTTACTACACGGGAGGGGCAGATACGCAGTATTTT. Translating it yields CASSYYTGGADTQYF.

This clonotype has ten or more counts. The gene calls are TRBV7-9 and TRBJ2-5; 7 nucleotides agree with TRBD1. The germline V gene encodes CDR1 SEHNR and CDR2 FQNEAQ (reference sequence). Unmatched junction bases numbered 4, after V lost 7 bases and J lost 5 bases. This CDR3 region has 12 residues. CDR3 bases: TGTGCCAGCATTCTCAGGGGGGAGACCCAGTACTTC. Protein: CASILRGETQYF.

The CDR3 loop reads CASSRETSGLYNEQFF. The CDR3 coding sequence is TGTGCCAGCAGTCGAGAGACTAGCGGTTTATACAATGAGCAGTTCTTC. This chain joins TRBV6-2 or TRBV6-3 and TRBJ2-1, with 9 positions matching TRBD2. The V and J ends lost 5 bases and 4 bases, in that order; junction bases with no gene match: 9. Germline V gene sequence: CDR1 MNHEY, CDR2 SVGEGT. The CDR3 extends over 16 amino acids.

The V and J genes are TRBV15 and TRBJ2-7; D remains unclear. The CDR3 runs 13 residues. CDR1 LNHNV and CDR2 YYDKDF come from the germline V gene (reference sequence). The germline V and J ends were trimmed by 0 bases and 2 bases, with 5 bases remaining between them. The CDR3, as DNA: TGTGCCACCAGCAGAGAGCGTACCTACGAGCAGTACTTC. Translation: CATSRERTYEQYF.

This clonotype has a handful of counts. The V and J genes are TRBV13 and TRBJ2-3; D unresolved. The CDR3 has 14 amino acids. V was cut by 5 bases and J by 1 base, with 10 bases left in between. Germline V CDR1 and CDR2: PRHDT, FYEKMQ (reference sequence). The CDR3: CASSPAAGTDTQYF. CDR3 nucleotide sequence: TGTGCCAGCAGCCCGGCGGCAGGCACAGATACGCAGTATTTT.

This clonotype was detected ten times or more. The chain links TRBV7-9 to TRBJ2-7, with D maybe TRBD2 (5 bases). This CDR3 region has 14 residues. CDR1 is SEHNR, CDR2 FQNEAQ, per germline (reference sequence). Trimming left V 4 bases short and J 4 bases short, with 14 bases between. The CDR3: CASSSPDRRYEQYF. In DNA, the CDR3 is TGTGCCAGCAGCTCTCCGGACCGGAGGTACGAGCAGTACTTC.

The gene calls are TRBV6-2 or TRBV6-3 and TRBJ2-5, with 7 nucleotides matching TRBD2. V trimming: 8 bases; J trimming: 2 bases; junction bases outside the gene matches: 8. Germline lookup yields CDR1 MNHEY and CDR2 SVGEGT. The CDR3 totals 14 residues. CDR3 sequence: CASQLASIQETQYF. The CDR3 DNA follows: TGTGCCAGCCAACTAGCGAGCATACAAGAGACCCAGTACTTC.

V usage is TRBV27 and J usage is TRBJ1-1; D uncertain. CDR1 and CDR2 from the germline V gene are MNHEY and SMNVEV (reference sequence). V gave up 3 bases and J gave up 1 base, with 9 bases separating them. The CDR3 totals 14 residues. CDR3 bases: TGTGCCAGCAGTTTTACACAGAGGAACACTGAAGCTTTCTTT. Translation gives CASSFTQRNTEAFF.